The 22 T cell receptor beta chains below all came from one sample that was sequenced in a study of CD8+ T cells in alopecia areata. cDNA prepared by RNA extraction and subsequent reverse transcription served as the template for sequencing. Sequencing was performed with immunoSEQ multiplex PCR; in TCRdb, only in-frame clones are kept and a portion is missing. The sample lists 100,000 to 150,000 clones, roughly 61% occurring once. The material sequenced was CD4+ T cells sorted from blood, taken at week 0. Receptors were obtained from a human donor with alopecia areata.

The rearrangement joins TRBV5-1 to TRBJ2-3; maybe TRBD1 (5 bases). The CDR3 sequence is 13 residues long. V dropped 0 bases and J dropped 7 bases, with 9 bases sitting between them. Germline V gene data show CDR1 as SGHRS and CDR2 as YFSETQ. The CDR3 loop reads CASSLETANTQYF. The CDR3 DNA reads as TGCGCCAGCAGCTTGGAGACAGCGAATACGCAGTATTTT.

The rearrangement links TRBV28 to TRBJ2-5; 9 nucleotides match TRBD2. This CDR3 is built from 16 residues. V trimming: 7 bases; J trimming: 0 bases; junction bases outside the gene matches: 9. Germline CDR1 MDHEN, CDR2 SYDVKM. CDR3 nucleotide sequence: TGTGCCAGCACCGACGGTAGGACTAGCGACCAAGAGACCCAGTACTTC. Its protein product is CASTDGRTSDQETQYF.

This clone was counted only a few times. The chain links TRBV19 to TRBJ2-2, with D tentatively TRBD2 (5 bases). The CDR3 spans 15 residues. V lost 4 bases to trimming and J lost 4 bases, with 13 bases between them. Germline V gives CDR1 LNHDA, CDR2 SQIVND (reference sequence). The CDR3 region has the DNA TGTGCCAGTAGTAAAACGGGGAGAAGCACCGGGGAGCTGTTTTTT. Its protein is CASSKTGRSTGELFF.

The J gene is TRBJ2-3, the V gene TRBV19; 8 bases match TRBD1. In germline, CDR1 is LNHDA, CDR2 SQIVND (reference sequence). J lost 3 bases, V lost 11 bases, and 13 bases had no gene match. The CDR3 contains 15 residues. The CDR3 spells CASSRTRGQTDTQYF. In DNA form, the CDR3 reads TGTGCCTCTAGCCGGACCAGGGGGCAAACAGATACGCAGTATTTT.

This clone has just one count. The chain employs TRBV20-1 and TRBJ1-5; D remains unclear. The germline CDR1 and CDR2 sequences are DFQATT and SNEGSKA (reference sequence). V gave up 6 bases and J gave up 3 bases, with 6 bases separating them. The CDR3 has 11 amino acids. The CDR3 reads CSAASNQPQHF. The CDR3, as DNA: TGCAGTGCCGCATCCAATCAGCCCCAGCATTTT.

To note about this clone: A read error may produce the germline difference seen at one junction end. The V call is TRBV7-2, the J call TRBJ1-4, with D unclear. This CDR3 region has 14 residues. CDR1 is SGHTA, CDR2 FQGNSA, per germline. CDR3 coding DNA: TGTGCCAGCAGCCTAGCCGGAACTAATGAAAAACTGTTTTTT. Its protein is CASSLAGTNEKLFF.

In its sample, this clone was seen a few times. This rearrangement joins TRBV7-2 to TRBJ1-6; the D is unclear. The CDR3 extends over 15 amino acids. Deletions cut 6 bases from V and 6 bases from J, with 15 bases between. Germline CDR1 reads SGHTA; CDR2 reads FQGNSA. The CDR3 loop reads CASSHPGRVNSPLHF. DNA of the CDR3: TGTGCCAGCAGTCACCCGGGGAGGGTTAATTCACCCCTCCACTTT.

The chain combines TRBV6-5 with TRBJ2-7, with D perhaps being TRBD1 or TRBD2 (5 bases each). The CDR3 is 14 residues long. V lost 6 bases and J 1 base, leaving 13 bases between the germline ends. Per germline, CDR1 MNHEY and CDR2 SVGAGI. CDR3 in DNA: TGTGCCAGCAGGTCCGGGACGCCTTCCTACGAGCAGTACTTC. Protein sequence: CASRSGTPSYEQYF.

The chain employs TRBV2 and TRBJ1-5; D possibly corresponds to TRBD1 (5 bases). Trimming cost V 6 bases and J 0 bases, with 12 bases left between them. This CDR3 comprises 15 residues. Per germline, CDR1 SNHLY and CDR2 FYNNEI. CDR3 residues: CASSGDSYSNQPQHF. The CDR3 DNA follows: TGTGCCAGCAGCGGCGACAGCTATAGCAATCAGCCCCAGCATTTT. The full variable domain, with the rest looked up from reference TRBV2 and TRBJ1-5, is EPEVTQTPSHQVTQMGQEVILRCVPISNHLYFYWYRQILGQKVEFLVSFYNNEISEKSEIFDDQFSVERPDGSNFTLKIRSTKLEDSAMYFCASSGDSYSNQPQHFGDGTRLSIL.

This clone has just one count. V usage is TRBV28 and J usage is TRBJ1-1, with unresolved D. This CDR3 has 12 amino acids. The V and J ends lost 5 bases and 1 base respectively, with 5 bases between them. Germline V gene sequence: CDR1 MDHEN, CDR2 SYDVKM. The CDR3 bases are TGTGCCAGCAGTGAGGGGAACACTGAAGCTTTCTTT. This sequence encodes CASSEGNTEAFF.

The chain links TRBV15 to TRBJ1-2; D gene uncertain. The CDR3 totals 13 residues. V lost 1 base to trimming and J lost 4 bases, with 7 bases between them. Germline CDR1 is LNHNV and CDR2 is YYDKDF (reference sequence). CDR3 coding DNA: TGTGCCACCAGCAGAGGGGGAGGCTATGGCTACACCTTC. Its translation is CATSRGGGYGYTF.

J is TRBJ2-5 and V is TRBV7-3; perhaps TRBD1 as D (5 bases). The V end was cut by 1 base, the J end by 1 base, with 10 bases between. Per the germline V gene, CDR1 is SGHTA and CDR2 is FQGTGA. The CDR3 covers 15 residues. The CDR3 bases are TGTGCCAGCAGCTTAATGGGTGGGGCCCAAGAGACCCAGTACTTC. The encoded protein is CASSLMGGAQETQYF.

This rearrangement joins TRBV7-2 to TRBJ2-7; 11 nucleotides agree with TRBD2. The CDR3 is 15 residues long. Germline CDR1 reads SGHTA; CDR2 reads FQGNSA. J gave up 0 bases and V 4 bases, and 2 bases lay outside the gene matches. The CDR3 DNA reads as TGTGCCAGCAGCTCCGGACTAGCGGGCTCCTACGAGCAGTACTTC. This gives the protein CASSSGLAGSYEQYF.

The CDR3 DNA sequence: TGTGCCAGCAGCGCGGGACAGAGCACAGATACGCAGTATTTT. It specifies CASSAGQSTDTQYF. The V and J genes are TRBV7-8 and TRBJ2-3; D possibly corresponds to TRBD1 (7 bases). The germline V gene encodes CDR1 SGHVS and CDR2 FQNEAQ. V was pared by 5 bases and J by 0 bases, with 9 bases between. The CDR3 totals 14 residues.

The chain couples TRBV15 to TRBJ1-3; D is unresolved. The V end lost 1 base, the J end lost 0 bases, and 10 bases lay between the germline ends. This CDR3 region has 16 residues. Germline values: CDR1 LNHNV, CDR2 YYDKDF (reference sequence). The CDR3 region is CATSRVVQSSGNTIYF. CDR3 in DNA: TGTGCCACCAGCAGAGTCGTACAGAGCTCTGGAAACACCATATATTTT. Full variable domain (missing parts from reference TRBV15 and TRBJ1-3): DAMVIQNPRYQVTQFGKPVTLSCSQTLNHNVMYWYQQKSSQAPKLLFHYYDKDFNNEADTPDNFQSRRPNTSFCFLDIRSPGLGDTAMYLCATSRVVQSSGNTIYFGEGSWLTVV.

The chain employs TRBV12-5 and TRBJ1-2; D is perhaps TRBD1 (6 bases). V lost 5 bases to trimming and J lost 7 bases, with 14 bases between them. The germline gives CDR1 LGHNT, CDR2 FRNRAP. This CDR3 is 13 amino acids long. CDR3 in amino acids: CASGQQGFSGYTF. Here the CDR3 DNA reads TGTGCTAGTGGTCAACAGGGTTTTTCTGGCTACACCTTC.

The chain carries TRBV5-1 and TRBJ2-2; possible D gene TRBD2, 5 bases. Germline V CDR1 and CDR2: SGHRS, YFSETQ. The CDR3 runs 12 residues. Trimming took off 7 bases at V and 7 bases at J, with 11 bases between the two ends. CDR3 coding DNA: TGCGCCAGCTCGGCGGGTCTCGGGGAGCTGTTTTTT. This codes for CASSAGLGELFF.

The table lists this clone with a count of one. This chain links TRBV7-8 with TRBJ2-1; D possibly matches TRBD1 or TRBD2 (7 bases each). Looked up from germline, CDR1 is SGHVS and CDR2 is FQNEAQ. This CDR3 is 18 amino acids long. Trimming left V 5 bases short and J 4 bases short, with 24 bases between. The CDR3 here is CASSLSPYRGAGYNEQFF. The CDR3 DNA reads as TGTGCCAGCAGCCTTAGCCCCTACAGGGGAGCGGGGTACAATGAGCAGTTCTTC.

V usage is TRBV4-2 and J usage is TRBJ2-3; 10 positions agree with TRBD2. Trimming took 6 bases from V and 0 from J; bases not matched to a gene: 0. The CDR3 contains 14 residues. Looked up from germline, CDR1 is LGHNA and CDR2 is YNFKEQ. CDR3 DNA: TGTGCCAGCAGACTAGCGGGGAGCACAGATACGCAGTATTTT. It is translated as CASRLAGSTDTQYF.

The chain has TRBV27 and TRBJ2-7, with TRBD1 matching 7 bases. From germline, CDR1 is MNHEY and CDR2 SMNVEV (reference sequence). The CDR3 covers 14 residues. The V segment lost 0 bases and the J segment 9 bases; nucleotides outside the gene matches: 8. The CDR3 is CASSLSRDSLRQYF. DNA for the CDR3: TGTGCCAGCAGTTTATCCAGGGACAGCCTACGGCAGTACTTC.

This clone was seen only a few times. The V gene is TRBV7-8, the J gene TRBJ1-2; TRBD1 matches at 8 bases. The CDR3 runs to 12 residues. Germline CDR1 SGHVS, CDR2 FQNEAQ. The V segment lost 3 bases and the J segment 6 bases; nucleotides outside the gene matches: 0. The DNA of the CDR3 is TGTGCCAGCAGCTTGACAGGGGATGGCTACACCTTC. This codes for CASSLTGDGYTF. The complete variable domain, with remaining parts taken from reference TRBV7-8 and TRBJ1-2, reads GAGVSQSPRYKVAKRGQDVALRCDPISGHVSLFWYQQALGQGPEFLTYFQNEAQLDKSGLPSDRFFAERPEGSVSTLKIQRTQQEDSAVYLCASSLTGDGYTFGSGTRLTVV.

The chain is built from TRBV29-1 and TRBJ2-3; possible D gene TRBD1, 6 bases. CDR3 length: 14 residues. Germline V lookup: CDR1 SQVTM, CDR2 ANQGSEA. Trimming pared 4 bases from V and 1 base from J, leaving 12 bases between. The CDR3 nucleotides read TGCAGCGTTGGGACGAGACAGGGCACAGATACGCAGTATTTT. Residues: CSVGTRQGTDTQYF.